Detailed here is one T cell receptor (beta chain). Its antigen is currently unknown. The entry originates in a study of B cell selection in AIRE deficiency. Findings and limits, study-wide: Around 30% of healthy-shared Treg sequences were found among patient Tconv cells.

Germline V gene sequence: CDR1 LGHNA, CDR2 YNFKEQ. The CDR3 length is 13 residues. V was pared by 4 bases and J by 6 bases, with 12 bases between. Here immunoSEQ multiplex PCR was the method, and the copy in TCRdb shows in-frame clones only, minus some. The repertoire has tens of thousands of clones, over 90% of them found once; the top ten carry roughly 1.3%. Regulatory T cells were sorted as CD4+CD25hiCD127low/negative cells. The chain carries TRBV4-2 and TRBJ1-1, with TRBD1 as a possible D gene (5 bases). The TCR was taken from a human donor in good health. The sample consisted of CD4+CD25+ Tregs sorted from PBMCs. In nucleotides, the CDR3 is TGTGCCAGCAGCCCCTGGGGGGGAGCTGAAGCTTTCTTT. Its protein is CASSPWGGAEAFF.